This is a list of T cell receptor beta chains from one sample in a study of T cell repertoires and Cas9 in healthy adults. Clones were read by immunoSEQ multiplex PCR, and TCRdb kept only the in-frame ones, dropping some. The sample contains tens of thousands of clones, around 92% of which appear only once. The sequenced sample was CD4+ effector T cells (CD127+, CD25-, CD137-, CD154-) from PBMCs; culture status not recorded. Receptors originate from a human donor in good health. Each CDR3 is given with its conserved first and last residue. The D gene is left open where the match is weak. Only some rows state a clone size, as once, few, many or a class for expanded clones.

cdr3_aa	cdr3_nt	d_call	clone_size	v_call	j_call
CAITGTGTDTQYF	TGTGCCATCACAGGGACAGGGACAGATACGCAGTATTTT	TRBD1	-	TRBV10-3	TRBJ2-3
CASSLSGEYGYTF	TGCGCCAGCAGCTTGAGTGGGGAATATGGCTACACCTTC	-	-	TRBV5-1	TRBJ1-2
CASSFMGGAYNEQFF	TGTGCCAGCAGTTTTATGGGGGGCGCTTACAATGAGCAGTTCTTC	-	-	TRBV28	TRBJ2-1
CASSMSGLVSDTEAFF	TGTGCCAGTAGTATGTCGGGGTTAGTAAGCGACACTGAAGCTTTCTTT	-	-	TRBV19	TRBJ1-1
CASRIDRDYGYTF	TGTGCCAGCAGGATCGACAGGGACTATGGCTACACCTTC	TRBD1	-	TRBV6-6	TRBJ1-2
CASKYNYNSPLHF	TGTGCCAGCAAGTACAACTATAATTCACCCCTCCACTTT	-	-	TRBV2	TRBJ1-6
CASSAFSPGNTEAFF	TGTGCCAGCAGTGCTTTCTCGCCGGGGAACACTGAAGCTTTCTTT	-	once	TRBV2	TRBJ1-1
CASSPGGVDGTIYF	TGTGCCAGCAGCCCCGGCGGGGTGGATGGCACCATATATTTT	-	-	TRBV5-4	TRBJ1-3
CASTTPYQETQYF	TGTGCCAGCACAACACCTTACCAAGAGACCCAGTACTTC	-	once	TRBV25-1	TRBJ2-5
CASSQDTGPYGYTF	TGTGCCAGCAGCCAAGATACCGGCCCCTATGGCTACACCTTC	-	-	TRBV4-2	TRBJ1-2
CASSKGDRVNYGYTF	TGTGCCAGCTCCAAGGGGGACAGGGTTAACTATGGCTACACCTTC	TRBD1	once	TRBV19	TRBJ1-2
CASSQATRSMTSGLDTGELFF	TGTGCCAGCAGCCAAGCTACGAGGTCGATGACTAGCGGGCTTGACACCGGGGAGCTGTTTTTT	TRBD2	-	TRBV14	TRBJ2-2
CASSLRGLNSPLHF	TGTGCCAGCAGCCTCCGGGGCCTAAATTCACCCCTCCACTTT	-	once	TRBV5-6	TRBJ1-6
CAIRDRANYGYTF	TGTGCCATCAGGGACAGAGCTAACTATGGCTACACCTTC	-	once	TRBV10-3	TRBJ1-2
CASSEWTDNEQFF	TGTGCCAGCAGTGAATGGACGGACAATGAGCAGTTCTTC	-	-	TRBV25-1	TRBJ2-1
CASSPSTDTQYF	TGTGCCAGCAGCCCTAGCACAGATACGCAGTATTTT	-	-	TRBV7-6	TRBJ2-3
CASMKGLAGANEQFF	TGTGCCAGCATGAAAGGACTAGCGGGGGCCAATGAGCAGTTCTTC	TRBD2	few	TRBV2	TRBJ2-1
CASSTPRTSGAPSGANVLTF	TGTGCCAGTAGTACGCCCCGGACTAGCGGAGCCCCCAGCGGGGCCAACGTCCTGACTTTC	TRBD2	-	TRBV19	TRBJ2-6
CASSQEFSWREQYF	TGCGCCAGCAGCCAAGAATTTAGTTGGCGGGAGCAGTACTTC	-	-	TRBV4-3	TRBJ2-7
CASSLAGSQETQYF	TGCGCCAGCAGCTTGGCCGGCAGTCAAGAGACCCAGTACTTC	-	-	TRBV5-1	TRBJ2-5
CASSRPGTGDTKAFF	TGTGCCAGCAGCCGACCCGGGACAGGGGACACAAAAGCTTTCTTT	TRBD1	-	TRBV7-2	TRBJ1-1
CASRPGKVGTRNPFF	TGTGCCAGCAGACCTGGAAAGGTGGGGACTCGGAATCCTTTCTTT	-	-	TRBV6-5	TRBJ1-1
CASSPAGPTETQYF	TGTGCCAGCAGCCCAGCGGGGCCCACAGAGACCCAGTACTTC	TRBD2	-	TRBV7-3	TRBJ2-5
CASSLGTSGGTDTQYF	TGTGCCAGCAGCCTGGGGACTAGCGGGGGAACAGATACGCAGTATTTT	TRBD2	-	TRBV7-9	TRBJ2-3
CASSPNPGEQLFF	TGTGCCAGCTCACCTAATCCGGGAGAACAACTGTTTTTT	-	-	TRBV18	TRBJ1-4
CASSLRRTVNTEAFF	TGTGCCAGCAGCCTTCGGCGGACAGTGAACACTGAAGCTTTCTTT	-	-	TRBV14	TRBJ1-1
CASSEWGSGDTF	TGTGCCAGCAGTGAATGGGGCAGCGGGGACACCTTC	-	-	TRBV2	TRBJ1-2
CASGVFMNTEAFF	TGTGCCAGCGGGGTTTTCATGAACACTGAAGCTTTCTTT	-	-	TRBV7-3	TRBJ1-1
CASSLRDRPYNEQFF	TGTGCCAGCAGCTTACGGGACAGACCCTACAATGAGCAGTTCTTC	TRBD1	once	TRBV7-9	TRBJ2-1
CASSEYGKENIQYF	TGTGCCAGCAGTGAATATGGGAAGGAAAACATTCAGTACTTC	-	-	TRBV25-1	TRBJ2-4
CASSSEGDPYNSPLHF	TGTGCCAGCAGCTCGGAGGGAGACCCCTATAATTCACCCCTCCACTTT	-	once	TRBV5-5	TRBJ1-6
CASSYQGPLKDEQYF	TGCGCCAGCAGCTACCAGGGGCCCCTTAAGGACGAGCAGTACTTC	-	few	TRBV5-1	TRBJ2-7
CASSLVPISGANVLTF	TGTGCCAGCAGCCTCGTACCTATCTCTGGGGCCAACGTCCTGACTTTC	-	-	TRBV14	TRBJ2-6
CASSLYRLNTEAFF	TGTGCCAGCAGTTTATACAGGTTGAACACTGAAGCTTTCTTT	-	-	TRBV28	TRBJ1-1
CASSYSEGQGTQYF	TGTGCCAGCAGTTACTCAGAAGGGCAGGGTACGCAGTATTTT	-	-	TRBV6-5	TRBJ2-3
CASSPSGTDTQYF	TGTGCCAGCTCCCCTAGCGGCACAGATACGCAGTATTTT	-	-	TRBV18	TRBJ2-3
CASSRADTQYF	TGTGCCAGCAGTAGGGCAGATACGCAGTATTTT	-	once	TRBV13	TRBJ2-3
CASSQRGQTGNTIYF	TGTGCCAGCTCGCAAAGAGGGCAGACTGGAAACACCATATATTTT	-	-	TRBV18	TRBJ1-3
CASSQDVGSSTEAFF	TGTGCCAGCAGCCAAGATGTCGGGAGTTCGACTGAAGCTTTCTTT	-	-	TRBV4-2	TRBJ1-1
CASSPKAGVAEAFF	TGTGCCAGCAGCCCCAAGGCTGGGGTAGCTGAAGCTTTCTTT	-	-	TRBV7-3	TRBJ1-1
CASSPADLASTDTQYF	TGTGCCAGCTCACCAGCGGACTTGGCTAGCACAGATACGCAGTATTTT	-	-	TRBV18	TRBJ2-3
CASSDRLDEKLFF	TGCGCCAGCAGTGACAGGCTCGATGAAAAACTGTTTTTT	-	-	TRBV10-2	TRBJ1-4
CASSPGQGNNQPQHF	TGTGCCAGCAGCCCGGGACAGGGGAACAATCAGCCCCAGCATTTT	TRBD1	-	TRBV7-9	TRBJ1-5
CASSYTAGGSYGYTF	TGTGCCAGCAGTTACACGGCAGGGGGAAGCTATGGCTACACCTTC	TRBD1	-	TRBV6-9	TRBJ1-2
CASNRVLYYGYTF	TGTGCCAGTAACAGGGTTCTTTACTATGGCTACACCTTC	-	-	TRBV27	TRBJ1-2
CASSSPHRARNYGYTF	TGCGCCAGCAGCTCCCCCCACAGGGCCCGCAACTATGGCTACACCTTC	-	-	TRBV4-3	TRBJ1-2
CSVEVREGQPQHF	TGCAGCGTTGAGGTCAGGGAGGGCCAGCCCCAGCATTTT	-	-	TRBV29-1	TRBJ1-5
CATSRQTAHEAFF	TGTGCCACCAGCAGACAGACAGCCCATGAAGCTTTCTTT	-	-	TRBV15	TRBJ1-1
CASSVRGGGGYNEQFF	TGTGCCAGCAGCGTCCGAGGGGGAGGGGGTTACAATGAGCAGTTCTTC	-	-	TRBV9	TRBJ2-1
CASSPSLGITEAFF	TGTGCCAGCTCACCTAGCCTTGGAATCACTGAAGCTTTCTTT	-	-	TRBV18	TRBJ1-1
CASSLGVSNQPQHF	TGTGCCAGCAGCTTAGGAGTTAGCAATCAGCCCCAGCATTTT	-	once	TRBV7-2	TRBJ1-5
CATSDRVPDTQYF	TGTGCCACCTCGGACAGGGTTCCAGATACGCAGTATTTT	TRBD1	-	TRBV28	TRBJ2-3